The clone carrying this T cell receptor beta chain showed up just a few times. Its matching antigen is unknown. These data belong to a study of cytomegalovirus exposure and HLA in healthy donors. Study findings and constraints: For most TCR sequences rarity was the rule, although some public TCRs occurred in many donors.

The germline V gene encodes CDR1 SGHNT and CDR2 YYREEE (reference sequence). With 2 bases clipped from V and 1 base from J, the junction kept 7 bases outside the gene matches. The CDR3 spans 16 residues. Some clones are missing from TCRdb's copy, which holds only in-frame ones; the method was immunoSEQ multiplex PCR. Seen here are about 190,000 clones, roughly 88% observed once, and the top ten hold around 1.6%. The sample was PBMCs. The J gene is TRBJ2-7, the V gene TRBV5-4, with 9 bases lining up with TRBD2. The clonotype comes from a woman under 30 in good health and CMV-seronegative. Written as DNA, the CDR3 is TGTGCCAGCAGCTTAGGAGCGGGAGGCCTTTCCTACGAGCAGTACTTC. This sequence encodes CASSLGAGGLSYEQYF.